These 25 T cell receptor beta chains came from one sample sequenced in a study of tumor and adjacent non-tumor tissue in lung cancer listed by TCRdb under 2018. Library preparation used multiplex PCR. Sequencing relied on an Illumina HiSeq 2500. TCRbeta libraries were built by three rounds of nested PCR using primers (Table S4), following protocols modified from ARM-PCR. TCRdb reworked the public reads: Q25 trimming with fastp, MiXCR clone assembly, productive beta chains retained. Rows merge per CDR3 protein into single entries with the most common DNA and genes. The sample yields tens of thousands of distinct CDR3 sequences; approximately 70% were counted once. Around 17% of the sample belongs to the ten largest clones. RNA was isolated from bulk unsorted tissue, and RNA quality was assessed with a NanoDrop ND-1000 and an Agilent 2100. Sequencing was done on a sample of lung tumor tissue. All receptors derive from a man in his 60s with non-small cell lung cancer.

Only one count was recorded for this clonotype. The chain joins TRBV6-2 or TRBV6-3 to TRBJ2-1; no clear D. V lost 11 bases and J 7 bases, leaving 12 bases between the germline ends. The CDR3 is made up of 11 amino acids. CDR1 is MNHEY, CDR2 SVGEGT, per germline. The CDR3 nucleotides are TGTGCCTACAGTTACAAGAATGAGCAGTTCTTC. It yields the protein CAYSYKNEQFF.

About this clonotype itself: This may come from a read error, since a much larger clone is one base off. The final CDR3 position lacks the conserved phenylalanine or tryptophan, pointing to a likely read error. In DNA, the CDR3 is TGTGCCAGCAGTCCCCGGGACAAAATCTACGAGCAGTACTCC. Amino acid sequence: CASSPRDKIYEQYS. The V and J genes are TRBV7-9 and TRBJ2-7; D is perhaps TRBD1 (6 bases). Trimming left V 6 bases short and J 3 bases short, with 15 bases between. Per the germline V gene, CDR1 is SEHNR and CDR2 is FQNEAQ (reference sequence). The CDR3 length is 14 residues.

Details on this clonotype: Compared with germline, one end of the junction differs, possibly owing to a read error. The V and J genes are TRBV20-1 and TRBJ2-1, with TRBD2 matching over 9 bases. Germline CDR1 is DFQATT and CDR2 is SNEGSKA (reference sequence). The CDR3 runs to 13 residues. DNA for the CDR3: TGCAGTGCTAGGGCGGTTAGCGGGAGTGAGCAGATCTTC. This codes for CSARAVSGSEQIF.

The table lists this clonotype with many counts. The gene calls are TRBV6-2 or TRBV6-3 and TRBJ2-7; a possible D gene is TRBD1 (6 bases). The length of the CDR3 is 14 residues. V lost 2 bases to trimming and J lost 5 bases, with 13 bases between them. The germline gives CDR1 MNHEY, CDR2 SVGEGT. The CDR3 loop is CASSYAAGDNEQYF. The CDR3 bases are TGTGCCAGCAGTTACGCGGCAGGGGATAACGAGCAGTACTTC.

Notes on this clonotype: Relative to the germline gene, one junction end is altered; a read error may explain this. V usage is TRBV5-1 and J usage is TRBJ2-2; 7 positions agree with TRBD1. Germline CDR1 is SGHRS and CDR2 is YFSETQ. The CDR3 sequence is 14 residues long. CDR3 DNA: TGTGCCAGCAGCTTCGACAGGGTCACCGGGGAGCTGTTTTTT. This translates into CASSFDRVTGELFF.

With respect to this clonotype: One end of the junction varies from germline; a read error may be responsible. The chain links TRBV4-1 to TRBJ1-2; possible D gene TRBD1, 5 bases. Per the germline V gene, CDR1 is MGHRA and CDR2 is YSYEKL. The CDR3 length is 13 residues. In nucleotides, the CDR3 is TGTGCCAGCGGCCAAGGGGCAGACTATGGCTACACCTTC. Protein product: CASGQGADYGYTF.

Many counts were recorded for this clonotype. One end of the junction fails to match germline, which may point to a read error. The genes are TRBV11-2 and TRBJ2-3; the D is unclear. From germline, CDR1 is SGHAT and CDR2 FQNNGV. The CDR3 has 14 amino acids. The CDR3 region has the DNA TGTGCCGGCAGCTTAATGGCATCAGCAGATACACAGTATTTT. Protein: CAGSLMASADTQYF.

Comment on this clonotype: A read error is likely, as this CDR3 ends without the conserved phenylalanine or tryptophan. This chain joins TRBV11-3 and TRBJ2-1; D is uncertain. The length of the CDR3 is 16 residues. CDR1 and CDR2 from the germline V gene are SGHNT and YENEEA. The CDR3 reads CASSPARRSSYNEQFL. The CDR3 DNA sequence: TGTGCCAGTAGCCCCGCCCGGAGAAGCTCCTATAATGAACAGTTCCTC.

The V and J genes are TRBV29-1 and TRBJ1-1; D unresolved. The V gene's germline CDR1 is SQVTM and CDR2 ANQGSEA. CDR3 size: 12 residues. Trimming shortened V by 6 bases and J by 6 bases, and 14 bases separated the two germline ends. CDR3 nucleotides: TGCAGCGTAACCGCCCAATGGTCTGAAGCTTTCTTT. This encodes CSVTAQWSEAFF. Filled out from reference TRBV29-1 and TRBJ1-1, the complete variable domain reads SAVISQKPSRDICQRGTSLTIQCQVDSQVTMMFWYRQQPGQSLTLIATANQGSEATYESGFVIDKFPISRPNLTFSTLTVSNMSPEDSSIYLCSVTAQWSEAFFGQGTRLTVV.

DNA of the CDR3: TGTGCCAGCAGTTTTTCCGGATACTATGGCTACACCTTC. Residues: CASSFSGYYGYTF. V is TRBV28 and J is TRBJ1-2; D not resolved. The germline gives CDR1 MDHEN, CDR2 SYDVKM. This CDR3 is 13 amino acids long. The V and J ends lost 3 bases and 3 bases respectively, with 8 bases between them.

This clonotype showed up many times. The V gene is TRBV6-6, the J gene TRBJ2-1, with 14 bases matching TRBD2. Germline loops: CDR1 MNHNY, CDR2 SVGAGI (reference sequence). This CDR3 comprises 16 residues. Unmatched junction bases numbered 2, after V lost 6 bases and J lost 1 base. This CDR3 is CASRGTSGSSYNEQFF. CDR3 DNA sequence: TGTGCCAGCAGGGGGACTAGCGGGAGTTCCTACAATGAGCAGTTCTTC.

In the case of this clonotype: The junction and the germline gene differ at one end; a read error may be behind it. The chain joins TRBV5-4 to TRBJ1-1; D might be TRBD1 (6 bases). The CDR3 consists of 17 residues. Germline CDR1 reads SGHNT; CDR2 reads YYREEE (reference sequence). The CDR3 is CASNIGGDRVRSTESFF. In DNA form, the CDR3 reads TGTGCCAGCAACATAGGGGGGGACCGAGTACGGAGCACTGAATCTTTCTTT.

Comments on this clonotype: One junction end does not reproduce the germline sequence, and a read error may be involved. The chain links TRBV6-5 to TRBJ2-3; D is ambiguous. CDR3 length equals 14 residues. Germline assignment: CDR1 MNHEY and CDR2 SVGAGI. In nucleotides, the CDR3 is TGTGCCAGCCGTCCCAGGAACTCCACAGATACACAGTATTTT. Its translation is CASRPRNSTDTQYF.

The chain has TRBV13 and TRBJ2-5, with 7 bases that match TRBD1. The germline V gene has CDR1 PRHDT and CDR2 FYEKMQ (reference sequence). The CDR3 extends over 15 amino acids. Trimming at V came to 1 base and at J to 3 bases, leaving 5 bases not matched to a gene. The CDR3, as DNA: TGTGCCAGCAGCTTAGTCGGAGACAGGGAAGAGACCCAGTACTTC. It encodes CASSLVGDREETQYF.

Remarks on this clonotype: The junction shows a germline mismatch at one end, possibly a read error. The CDR3 reads CASSPGQGLEASF. CDR3 coding DNA: TGCGCCAGCAGTCCAGGACAGGGACTTGAAGCTTCCTTT. V is TRBV12-3 or TRBV12-4 and J is TRBJ1-1; the match to TRBD1 covers 8 bases. The CDR3 spans 13 residues.

On this clonotype itself: A read error is likely, as this CDR3 ends without the conserved phenylalanine or tryptophan. V gene TRBV29-1 combines with J gene TRBJ2-1, with a possible D match to TRBD1 (7 bases). With 5 bases removed from V and 4 bases from J, the gap between germline ends came to 9 bases. The CDR3 has 12 residues. CDR1 and CDR2 from the germline V gene are SQVTM and ANQGSEA. Written as DNA, the CDR3 is TGCAGCGTTTCAGGGGGGTACAATGAGCAGTTCCTC. It specifies CSVSGGYNEQFL.

This clonotype was detected ten times or more. This rearrangement joins TRBV28 to TRBJ1-1; TRBD1 is a possible D gene (6 bases). The CDR3 has 14 amino acids. The germline V gene has CDR1 MDHEN and CDR2 SYDVKM. Trimming shortened V by 3 bases and J by 1 base, and 9 bases separated the two germline ends. For the CDR3, the DNA is TGTGCCAGCAGTTTCCCGGACAGGAACACTGAAGCTTTCTTT. It encodes CASSFPDRNTEAFF.

This clonotype was counted ten times or more. J is TRBJ2-1 and V is TRBV12-3 or TRBV12-4; the match to TRBD2 covers 9 bases. The J segment lost 0 bases and the V segment lost 6 bases, leaving 3 bases of the junction unmatched. This CDR3 has 15 amino acids. CDR3 sequence (DNA): TGTGCCAGCAGGGAAGCGGGAGGCTCCTACAATGAGCAGTTCTTC. Its translation: CASREAGGSYNEQFF.

This clonotype has ten or more counts. V is TRBV6-5 and J is TRBJ2-2, with a possible D match to TRBD1 (6 bases). The CDR3 length is 14 residues. Germline-derived CDR1 and CDR2 are MNHEY and SVGAGI. Trimming stripped 7 bases from V and 6 bases from J, with 15 bases between. The CDR3 region is CASKRTVGAGELFF. In nucleotides, the CDR3 is TGTGCCAGCAAACGGACAGTTGGCGCCGGGGAGCTGTTTTTT.

Here the CDR3 DNA reads TGTGCCACCAGTGTAGTCCTGACAGGGGGCTACAATGAGCAGTTCTTC. Translating it yields CATSVVLTGGYNEQFF. V usage is TRBV24-1 and J usage is TRBJ2-1; 9 nucleotides agree with TRBD1. The V segment lost 5 bases and the J segment 3 bases; nucleotides outside the gene matches: 7. The CDR3 covers 16 residues. CDR1 and CDR2 (germline): KGHDR, SFDVKD.

This chain connects TRBV4-1 to TRBJ2-3; TRBD2 matches 12 bases. V dropped 3 bases and J dropped 5; count of bases not matched to a gene: 3. Germline CDR1 MGHRA, CDR2 YSYEKL. The length of the CDR3 is 15 residues. This CDR3 reads CASSQTSGGIDTQYF. CDR3 nucleotides: TGCGCCAGCAGCCAGACTAGCGGGGGAATAGATACGCAGTATTTT.

This clonotype appeared many times. The chain employs TRBV10-3 and TRBJ2-6, with D perhaps TRBD2 (5 bases). This CDR3 region has 19 residues. Germline V gene data show CDR1 as ENHRY and CDR2 as SYGVKD. V gave up 0 bases and J gave up 0 bases, with 15 bases separating them. CDR3 in DNA: TGTGCCATCAGTGAGTCCGCGCAACTAGATCTCTCTGGGGCCAACGTCCTGACTTTC. It encodes CAISESAQLDLSGANVLTF.

Of note for this clonotype: It may be a read error: a sequence one base away is much more abundant. J is TRBJ2-1 and V is TRBV20-1; D may correspond to TRBD1 or TRBD2 (5 bases each). The CDR3 is 16 amino acids. CDR1 DFQATT and CDR2 SNEGSKA come from the germline V gene (reference sequence). Trimming pared 3 bases from V and 0 bases from J, leaving 15 bases between. CDR3 loop: CSASGTPTHSYNEQFF. The CDR3 region has the DNA TGCAGTGCTAGTGGGACCCCGACGCACTCCTACAATGAGCAGTTCTTC.

A note on this clonotype: A much bigger clone sits one base away, suggesting this may be a read error. The chain has TRBV11-2 and TRBJ2-1; D is unclear. The CDR3 sequence is 14 residues long. The germline CDR1 and CDR2 sequences are SGHAT and FQNNGV. The CDR3 DNA follows: TGTGGCAGCAGCTTATACCGGCTAGTTAGTGAGCAGTTCTTC. It yields the protein CGSSLYRLVSEQFF.

This clonotype appeared once. The junction departs from the called germline gene at one end, perhaps through a read error. The chain joins TRBV6-1 to TRBJ1-5, with TRBD1 as a possible D gene (6 bases). This CDR3 has 16 residues. Germline V CDR1 and CDR2: MNHNS, SASEGT. The CDR3 protein is CASDVRHLGGNRPQHF. In DNA, the CDR3 is TGTGCCAGCGACGTTCGACACCTCGGGGGCAATCGGCCCCAACATTTT.